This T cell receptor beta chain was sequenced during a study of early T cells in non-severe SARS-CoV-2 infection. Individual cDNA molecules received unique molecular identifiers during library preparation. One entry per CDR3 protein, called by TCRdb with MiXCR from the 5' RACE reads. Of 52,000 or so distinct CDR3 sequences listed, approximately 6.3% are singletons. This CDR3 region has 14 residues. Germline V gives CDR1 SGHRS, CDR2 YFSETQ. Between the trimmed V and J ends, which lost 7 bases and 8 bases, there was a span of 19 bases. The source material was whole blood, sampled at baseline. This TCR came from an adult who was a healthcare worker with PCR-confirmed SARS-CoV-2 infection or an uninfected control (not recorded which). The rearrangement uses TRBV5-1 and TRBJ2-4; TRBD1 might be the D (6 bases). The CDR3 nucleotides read TGCGCCAGCGCGAGGGACACCGATCGGGACATTCAGTACTTC. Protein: CASARDTDRDIQYF.